This T cell receptor beta chain emerged from a study of blood T cell repertoires in COVID-19. In the study overall: Collection of acute and convalescent COVID-19 samples took place in the United States, Italy and Spain. T cells, B-cell-depleted T cells, or PBMCs provided the cDNA or gDNA that served as material.

Methods used by the authors: From reference gene primer amplification, estimates of nucleated cell counts were derived. Libraries were prepared by immunoSEQ multiplex PCR; TCRdb keeps only in-frame clonotypes and omits some of them. V, J and clone size were drawn from that table, and D and trimming were deduced from the DNA. The sample records approximately 210,000 clones, about four fifths being singletons. The receptor's source is a woman aged 40 to 50 with acute or convalescent COVID-19. The sequencing sample was made of peripheral blood.

The CDR3 bases are TGTGCCAGCAGACCTACAGGGAGCTCCTATAATTCACCCCTCCACTTT. Its protein product is CASRPTGSSYNSPLHF. The gene calls are TRBV5-5 and TRBJ1-6; D possibly corresponds to TRBD1 (6 bases). CDR1 and CDR2 (germline): SGHKS, YYEKEE (reference sequence). The CDR3 consists of 16 residues. Trimming left V 5 bases short and J 0 bases short, with 12 bases between.